The subject of this entry is one T cell receptor beta chain. CDR3 length: 16 amino acids. Germline-derived CDR1 and CDR2 are SGHTS and YDEGEE. Trimming at V came to 2 bases and at J to 10 bases, leaving 14 bases not matched to a gene. This specimen belongs to a study of blood T cell repertoires in COVID-19. Participant-given clinical history determined each cohort assignment. Using immunoSEQ multiplex PCR, the repertoire was profiled, and TCRdb retains in-frame clones only, with some absent. Here the sample spans about 280,000 clones, more than 70% being singletons. J is TRBJ1-4 and V is TRBV5-8; 7 bases fit TRBD1. This sequence originates from a woman aged 55-70 years in a cohort exposed to, infected with or recovered from COVID-19 (not recorded which). Sequenced: PBMCs or T cells enriched from blood (not recorded which). CDR3 sequence: CASSFEQGSAGGKLFF. CDR3 bases: TGTGCCAGCAGCTTTGAACAGGGCTCCGCAGGGGGAAAACTGTTTTTT.